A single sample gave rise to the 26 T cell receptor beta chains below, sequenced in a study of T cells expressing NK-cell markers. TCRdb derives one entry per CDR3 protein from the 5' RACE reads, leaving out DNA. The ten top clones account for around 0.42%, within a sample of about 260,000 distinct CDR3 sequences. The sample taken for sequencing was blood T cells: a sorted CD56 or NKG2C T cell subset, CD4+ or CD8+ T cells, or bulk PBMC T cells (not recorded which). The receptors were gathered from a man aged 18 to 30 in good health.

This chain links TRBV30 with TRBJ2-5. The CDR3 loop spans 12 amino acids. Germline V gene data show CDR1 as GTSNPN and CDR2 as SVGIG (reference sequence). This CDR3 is CAWSGNVGTQYF.

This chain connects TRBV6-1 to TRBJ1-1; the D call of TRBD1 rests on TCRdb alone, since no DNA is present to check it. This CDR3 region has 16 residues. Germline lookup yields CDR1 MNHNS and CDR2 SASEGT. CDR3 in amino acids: CASRPLPTGRTTEAFF.

The CDR3 is CASSFRTGGSNEQFF. This chain links TRBV7-9 with TRBJ2-1; as DNA is missing, the TRBD1 call by TCRdb cannot be tested. The CDR3 spans 15 residues. CDR1 and CDR2 (germline): SEHNR, FQNEAQ (reference sequence).

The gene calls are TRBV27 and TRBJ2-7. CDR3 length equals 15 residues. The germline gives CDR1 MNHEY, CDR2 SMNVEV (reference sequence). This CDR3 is CASRDFRTTSYEQYF.

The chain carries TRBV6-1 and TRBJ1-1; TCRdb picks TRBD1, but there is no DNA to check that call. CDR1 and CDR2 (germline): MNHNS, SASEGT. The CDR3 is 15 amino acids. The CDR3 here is CASSVDRGRGTEAFF.

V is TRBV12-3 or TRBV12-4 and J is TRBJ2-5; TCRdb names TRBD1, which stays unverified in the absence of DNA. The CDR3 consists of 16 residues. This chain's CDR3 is CASSDLHDRAQETQYF.

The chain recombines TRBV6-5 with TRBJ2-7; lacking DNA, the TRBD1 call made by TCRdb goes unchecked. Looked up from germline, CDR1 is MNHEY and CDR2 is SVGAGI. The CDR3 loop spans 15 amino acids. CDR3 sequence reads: CASSYVRGSSYEQYF.

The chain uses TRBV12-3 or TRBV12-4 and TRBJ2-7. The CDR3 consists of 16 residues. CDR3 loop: CASSFTPLGTSNEQYF.

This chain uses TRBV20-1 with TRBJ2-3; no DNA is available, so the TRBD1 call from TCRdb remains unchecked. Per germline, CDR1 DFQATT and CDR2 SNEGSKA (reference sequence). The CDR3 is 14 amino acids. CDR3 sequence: CSASDRGSTDTQYF.

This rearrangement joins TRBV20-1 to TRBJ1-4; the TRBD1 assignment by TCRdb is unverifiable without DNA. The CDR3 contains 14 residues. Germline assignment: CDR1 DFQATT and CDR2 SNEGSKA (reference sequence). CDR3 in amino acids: CSARPGQWGEKLFF.

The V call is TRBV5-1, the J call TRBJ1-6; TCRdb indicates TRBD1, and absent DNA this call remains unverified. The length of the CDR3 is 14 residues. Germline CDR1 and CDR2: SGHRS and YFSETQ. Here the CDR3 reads CASSFTGAHSPLHF. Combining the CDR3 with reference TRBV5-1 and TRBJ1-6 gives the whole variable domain KAGVTQTPRYLIKTRGQQVTLSCSPISGHRSVSWYQQTPGQGLQFLFEYFSETQRNKGNFPGRFSGRQFSNSRSEMNVSTLELGDSALYLCASSFTGAHSPLHFGNGTRLTVT.

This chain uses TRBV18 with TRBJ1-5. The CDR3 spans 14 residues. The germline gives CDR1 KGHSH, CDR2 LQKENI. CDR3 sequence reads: CASSPYEKAQPQHF.

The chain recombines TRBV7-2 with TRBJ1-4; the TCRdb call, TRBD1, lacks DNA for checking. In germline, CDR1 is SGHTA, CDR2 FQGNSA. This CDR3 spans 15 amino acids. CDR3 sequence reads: CASSLTTGLNEKLFF.

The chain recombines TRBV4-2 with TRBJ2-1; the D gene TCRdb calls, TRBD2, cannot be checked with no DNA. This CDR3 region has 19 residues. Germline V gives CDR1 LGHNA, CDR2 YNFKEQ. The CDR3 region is CASSQDMTASGRFGNEQFF.

CDR3 protein: CASTPSGRAGNTQYF. V usage is TRBV12-3 or TRBV12-4 and J usage is TRBJ2-3; the D gene TCRdb calls, TRBD2, cannot be checked with no DNA. The CDR3 runs to 15 residues.

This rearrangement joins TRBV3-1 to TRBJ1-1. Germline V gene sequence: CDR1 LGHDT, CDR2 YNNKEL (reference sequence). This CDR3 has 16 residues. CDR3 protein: CASSQGLVQENTEAFF. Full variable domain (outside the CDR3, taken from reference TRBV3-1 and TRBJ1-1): DTAVSQTPKYLVTQMGNDKSIKCEQNLGHDTMYWYKQDSKKFLKIMFSYNNKELIINETVPNRFSPKSPDKAHLNLHINSLELGDSAVYFCASSQGLVQENTEAFFGQGTRLTVV.

The CDR3 is CSAETPGQLNIQYF. The rearrangement links TRBV20-1 to TRBJ2-4; checking the TCRdb D call of TRBD1 is not possible without DNA. This CDR3 is built from 14 residues. Germline-derived CDR1 and CDR2 are DFQATT and SNEGSKA (reference sequence).

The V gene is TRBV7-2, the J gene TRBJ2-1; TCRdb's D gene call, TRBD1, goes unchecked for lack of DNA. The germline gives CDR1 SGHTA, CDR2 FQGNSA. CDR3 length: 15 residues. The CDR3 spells CASTSGNHRDNEQFF. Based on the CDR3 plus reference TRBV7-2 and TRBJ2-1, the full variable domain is GAGVSQSPSNKVTEKGKDVELRCDPISGHTALYWYRQSLGQGLEFLIYFQGNSAPDKSGLPSDRFSAERTGGSVSTLTIQRTQQEDSAVYLCASTSGNHRDNEQFFGPGTRLTVL.

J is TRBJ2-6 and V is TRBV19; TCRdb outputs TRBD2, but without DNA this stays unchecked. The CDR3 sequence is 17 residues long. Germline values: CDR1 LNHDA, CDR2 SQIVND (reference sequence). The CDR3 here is CASTATGTSSGANVLTF.

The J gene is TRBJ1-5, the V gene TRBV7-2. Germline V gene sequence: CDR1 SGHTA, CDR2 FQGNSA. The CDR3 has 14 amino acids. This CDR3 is CASTRVAVNQPQHF.

CDR3 in amino acids: CASGFGGGNQPQHF. The gene calls are TRBV12-3 or TRBV12-4 and TRBJ1-5. The CDR3 is 14 amino acids.

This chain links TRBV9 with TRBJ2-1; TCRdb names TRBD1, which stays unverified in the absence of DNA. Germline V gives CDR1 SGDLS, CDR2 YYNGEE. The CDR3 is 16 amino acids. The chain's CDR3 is CASSPPPLAAPHEQFF.

CDR3 residues: CATSDLRGRAADTQYF. The V and J genes are TRBV24-1 and TRBJ2-3; as DNA is missing, the TRBD2 call by TCRdb cannot be tested. This CDR3 has 16 amino acids. Germline V CDR1 and CDR2: KGHDR, SFDVKD.

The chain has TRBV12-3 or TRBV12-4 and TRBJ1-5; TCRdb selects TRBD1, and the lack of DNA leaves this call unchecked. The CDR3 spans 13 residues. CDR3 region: CASSAGTGEPQHF.

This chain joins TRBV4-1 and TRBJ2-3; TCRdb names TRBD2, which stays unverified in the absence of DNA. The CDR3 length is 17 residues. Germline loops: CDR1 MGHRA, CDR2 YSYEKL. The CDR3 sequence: CASSQGGLAGGPDTQYF.

CDR3 amino acids: CASSEVGAPKQYF. V gene TRBV2 combines with J gene TRBJ2-3; with no DNA, the TCRdb D assignment of TRBD1 cannot be verified. The CDR3 loop spans 13 amino acids. In germline, CDR1 is SNHLY, CDR2 FYNNEI.